Included here is one T cell receptor beta chain sequence, with context. The sample comes from a study of cytotoxic CD8 clonotypes in ibrutinib-treated CLL. TCRdb keeps only in-frame clones here, not all; method: immunoSEQ multiplex PCR. The sample yields 110,000 to 150,000 clones, 79% seen once. The CDR3 sequence is 12 residues long. V was trimmed by 3 bases and J by 2 bases, leaving 7 bases between them. CDR1 and CDR2 from the germline V gene are GTSNPN and SVGIG (reference sequence). The rearrangement uses TRBV30 and TRBJ2-5; D is unclear. The TCR was taken from a human donor with chronic lymphocytic leukemia. Sequenced material: PBMCs, taken after 12 months of ibrutinib treatment. CDR3 loop: CAWRRSQETQYF. The CDR3 DNA reads as TGTGCCTGGAGGAGATCACAAGAGACCCAGTACTTC.